The 12 T cell receptor beta chains listed next were all sequenced from one sample in a study of blood T cell repertoires in COVID-19. The method was immunoSEQ multiplex PCR; TCRdb's version includes in-frame clones alone and lacks a portion of them. Here the sample spans around 68,000 clones, roughly 85% being singletons. The sample taken for sequencing was peripheral blood. These receptors were obtained from a man older than 75 with acute or convalescent COVID-19.

This sequence joins TRBV19 and TRBJ2-1, with 10 nucleotides matching TRBD1. Germline-derived CDR1 and CDR2 are LNHDA and SQIVND (reference sequence). V gave up 2 bases and J gave up 9 bases; unmatched junction bases: 7. This CDR3 contains 15 residues. The CDR3 DNA reads as TGTGCCAGTAGTATAAAAGGGACAGGGGTTTCTGAGCAGTTCTTC. Protein: CASSIKGTGVSEQFF.

This rearrangement joins TRBV27 to TRBJ1-2; 11 bases are shared with TRBD1. Trimming removed 7 bases from V and 4 bases from J; junction bases left unmatched: 17. From germline, CDR1 is MNHEY and CDR2 SMNVEV (reference sequence). This CDR3 has 18 amino acids. The CDR3 region is CASTKTWTGGTISYGYTF. The CDR3 DNA reads as TGTGCCAGCACGAAGACTTGGACAGGGGGCACTATCAGCTATGGCTACACCTTC.

The chain is built from TRBV9 and TRBJ1-3; D perhaps matches TRBD1 (5 bases). V was cut by 0 bases and J by 2 bases, with 6 bases left in between. The CDR3 is 14 residues long. Germline V lookup: CDR1 SGDLS, CDR2 YYNGEE. CDR3 nucleotides: TGTGCCAGCAGCGTAGTAGGGGCTGGAAACACCATATATTTT. It codes for CASSVVGAGNTIYF.

V usage is TRBV6-5 and J usage is TRBJ2-7; TRBD2 agrees at 12 bases. The germline V gene has CDR1 MNHEY and CDR2 SVGAGI. V shed 8 bases, J shed 5 bases, and the junction held 4 bases outside the gene matches. The CDR3 is 13 amino acids. In nucleotides, the CDR3 is TGTGCCAGCGACGGACTAGCGGGAAACGAGCAGTACTTC. Translated, it gives CASDGLAGNEQYF.

This rearrangement joins TRBV5-4 to TRBJ2-3; the D gene is possibly TRBD2 (6 bases). Trimming took 8 bases from V and 0 from J, leaving 13 bases between them. Germline V gene sequence: CDR1 SGHNT, CDR2 YYREEE (reference sequence). The CDR3 length is 14 residues. The CDR3 loop is CASKPSASTDTQYF. The CDR3 bases are TGTGCCAGTAAACCTAGCGCGAGCACAGATACGCAGTATTTT.

The V gene is TRBV13, the J gene TRBJ2-5, with TRBD1 as a possible D gene (5 bases). From germline, CDR1 is PRHDT and CDR2 FYEKMQ (reference sequence). This CDR3 comprises 16 residues. Trimming shortened V by 0 bases and J by 0 bases, and 11 bases separated the two germline ends. The CDR3 loop is CASSLGMTEYQETQYF. CDR3 coding DNA: TGTGCCAGCAGCTTAGGTATGACAGAATACCAAGAGACCCAGTACTTC.

The genes are TRBV11-2 and TRBJ2-7; 8 bases agree with TRBD1. This CDR3 comprises 15 residues. Per the germline V gene, CDR1 is SGHAT and CDR2 is FQNNGV. Trimming at V came to 1 base and at J to 3 bases, leaving 5 bases not matched to a gene. In nucleotides, the CDR3 is TGTGCCAGCAGCTTAGGGAGGGACAGGAGCTACGAGCAGTACTTC. Residues: CASSLGRDRSYEQYF.

J is TRBJ2-3 and V is TRBV30, with TRBD2 identical over 14 bases. Germline assignment: CDR1 GTSNPN and CDR2 SVGIG (reference sequence). J gave up 4 bases and V 5 bases, and 5 bases lay outside the gene matches. CDR3 length: 15 residues. The CDR3 coding sequence is TGTGCCTGGGGAGGGGGACTAGCGGGAGCAGATACGCAGTATTTT. It specifies CAWGGGLAGADTQYF.

The table lists this clone with a count of one. The gene calls are TRBV5-6 and TRBJ2-6, with D tentatively TRBD1 (5 bases). V shed 1 base and J shed 3 bases, with 14 bases lying between them. The CDR3 totals 17 residues. Germline V gene sequence: CDR1 SGHDT, CDR2 YYEEEE. CDR3 amino acids: CASSLLRQGYGANVLTF. CDR3 nucleotide sequence: TGTGCCAGCAGCTTGTTACGCCAGGGTTATGGGGCCAACGTCCTGACTTTC.

The V and J genes are TRBV6-5 and TRBJ1-1; tentatively, D is TRBD1 (6 bases). Trimming took off 6 bases at V and 0 bases at J, with 11 bases between the two ends. The CDR3 consists of 14 residues. CDR1 and CDR2 (germline): MNHEY, SVGAGI. The CDR3 DNA follows: TGTGCCAGCAGCATTACAGGGATGAACACTGAAGCTTTCTTT. It codes for CASSITGMNTEAFF.

In nucleotides, the CDR3 is TGTGCCTGGACCCCTCTCCAGGGGGTTGGTCGTGGCTACACCTTC. This translates into CAWTPLQGVGRGYTF. The gene calls are TRBV30 and TRBJ1-2; 7 positions agree with TRBD1. V was clipped by 4 bases and J by 7 bases; unmatched bases: 15. Germline loops: CDR1 GTSNPN, CDR2 SVGIG (reference sequence). CDR3 length equals 15 residues.

The chain employs TRBV5-1 and TRBJ1-2; the match to TRBD1 covers 7 bases. CDR3 length equals 14 residues. V lost 4 bases, J lost 6 bases, and 9 bases stayed unmatched. Germline V gives CDR1 SGHRS, CDR2 YFSETQ. CDR3 loop: CASSPGGGGDGYTF. The CDR3 coding sequence is TGCGCCAGCAGCCCGGGAGGGGGCGGCGATGGCTACACCTTC.